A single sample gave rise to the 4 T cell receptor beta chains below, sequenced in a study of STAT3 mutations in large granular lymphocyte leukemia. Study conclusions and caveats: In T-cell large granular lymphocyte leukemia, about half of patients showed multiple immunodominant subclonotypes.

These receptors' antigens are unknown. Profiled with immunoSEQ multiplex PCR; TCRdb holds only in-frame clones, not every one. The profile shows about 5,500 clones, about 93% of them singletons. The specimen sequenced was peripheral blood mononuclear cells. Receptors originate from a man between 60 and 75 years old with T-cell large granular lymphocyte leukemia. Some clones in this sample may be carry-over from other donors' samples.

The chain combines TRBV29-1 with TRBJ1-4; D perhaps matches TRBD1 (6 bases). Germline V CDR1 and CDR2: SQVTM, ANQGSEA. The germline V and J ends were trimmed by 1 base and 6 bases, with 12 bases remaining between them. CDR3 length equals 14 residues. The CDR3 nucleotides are TGCAGCGTTGAAGGCCGCGCAGGGGATGAAAAACTGTTTTTT. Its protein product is CSVEGRAGDEKLFF.

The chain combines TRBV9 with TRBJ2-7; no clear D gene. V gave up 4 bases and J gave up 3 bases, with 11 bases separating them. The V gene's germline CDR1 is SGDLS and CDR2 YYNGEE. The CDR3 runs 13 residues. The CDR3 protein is CASSTDELYEQYF. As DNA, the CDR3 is TGTGCCAGCAGCACGGACGAACTCTACGAGCAGTACTTC. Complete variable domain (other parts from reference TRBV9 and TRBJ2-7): DSGVTQTPKHLITATGQRVTLRCSPRSGDLSVYWYQQSLDQGLQFLIQYYNGEERAKGNILERFSAQQFPDLHSELNLSSLELGDSALYFCASSTDELYEQYFGPGTRLTVT.

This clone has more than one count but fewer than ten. CDR3 region: CASSIGLHQNNEQFF. In nucleotides, the CDR3 is TGTGCCAGTAGTATAGGACTCCACCAGAACAATGAGCAGTTCTTC. This chain connects TRBV19 to TRBJ2-1; the D is unclear. The CDR3 has 15 residues. Germline V gene sequence: CDR1 LNHDA, CDR2 SQIVND (reference sequence). V was cut by 1 base and J by 5 bases, with 12 bases left in between.

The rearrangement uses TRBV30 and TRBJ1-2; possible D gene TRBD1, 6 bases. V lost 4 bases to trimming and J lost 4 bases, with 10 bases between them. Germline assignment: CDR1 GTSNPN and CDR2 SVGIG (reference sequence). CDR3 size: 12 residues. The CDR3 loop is CAWTQGLYGYTF. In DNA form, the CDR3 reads TGTGCCTGGACACAGGGCCTCTATGGCTACACCTTC.